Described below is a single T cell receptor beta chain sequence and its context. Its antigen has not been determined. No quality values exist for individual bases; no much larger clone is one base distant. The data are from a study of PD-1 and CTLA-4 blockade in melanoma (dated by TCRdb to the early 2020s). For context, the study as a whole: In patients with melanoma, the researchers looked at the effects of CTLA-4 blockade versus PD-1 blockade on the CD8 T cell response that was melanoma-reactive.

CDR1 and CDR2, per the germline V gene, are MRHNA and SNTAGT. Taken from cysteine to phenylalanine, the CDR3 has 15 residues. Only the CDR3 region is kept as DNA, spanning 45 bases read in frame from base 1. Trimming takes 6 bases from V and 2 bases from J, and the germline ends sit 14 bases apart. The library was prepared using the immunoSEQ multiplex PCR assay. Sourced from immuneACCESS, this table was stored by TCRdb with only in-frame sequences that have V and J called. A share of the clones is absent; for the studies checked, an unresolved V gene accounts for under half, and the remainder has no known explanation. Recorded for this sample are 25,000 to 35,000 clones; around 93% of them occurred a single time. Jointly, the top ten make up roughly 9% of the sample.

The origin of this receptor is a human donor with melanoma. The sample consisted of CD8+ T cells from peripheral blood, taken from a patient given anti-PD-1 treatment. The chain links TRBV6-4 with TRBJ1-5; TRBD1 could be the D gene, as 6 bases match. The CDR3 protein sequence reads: CASSESGDGNQPQHF. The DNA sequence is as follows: TGTGCCAGCAGCGAATCAGGGGACGGCAATCAGCCCCAGCATTTT.